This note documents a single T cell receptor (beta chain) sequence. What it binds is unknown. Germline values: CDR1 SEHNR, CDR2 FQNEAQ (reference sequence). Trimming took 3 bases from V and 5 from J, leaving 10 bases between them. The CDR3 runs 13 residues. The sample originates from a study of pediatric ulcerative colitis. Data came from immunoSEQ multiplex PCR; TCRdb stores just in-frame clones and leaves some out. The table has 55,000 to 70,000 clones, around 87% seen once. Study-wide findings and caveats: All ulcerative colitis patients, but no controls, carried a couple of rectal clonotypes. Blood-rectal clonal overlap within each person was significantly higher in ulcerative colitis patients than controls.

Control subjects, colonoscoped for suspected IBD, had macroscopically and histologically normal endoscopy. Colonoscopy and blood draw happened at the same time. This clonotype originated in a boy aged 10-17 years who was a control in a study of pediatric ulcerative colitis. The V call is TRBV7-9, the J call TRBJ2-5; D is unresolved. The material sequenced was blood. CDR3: CASSFGVSETQYF. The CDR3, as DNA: TGTGCCAGCAGCTTTGGAGTATCCGAGACCCAGTACTTC. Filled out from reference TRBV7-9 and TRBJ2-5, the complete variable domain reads DTGVSQNPRHKITKRGQNVTFRCDPISEHNRLYWYRQTLGQGPEFLTYFQNEAQLEKSRLLSDRFSAERPKGSFSTLEIQRTEQGDSAMYLCASSFGVSETQYFGPGTRLLVL.